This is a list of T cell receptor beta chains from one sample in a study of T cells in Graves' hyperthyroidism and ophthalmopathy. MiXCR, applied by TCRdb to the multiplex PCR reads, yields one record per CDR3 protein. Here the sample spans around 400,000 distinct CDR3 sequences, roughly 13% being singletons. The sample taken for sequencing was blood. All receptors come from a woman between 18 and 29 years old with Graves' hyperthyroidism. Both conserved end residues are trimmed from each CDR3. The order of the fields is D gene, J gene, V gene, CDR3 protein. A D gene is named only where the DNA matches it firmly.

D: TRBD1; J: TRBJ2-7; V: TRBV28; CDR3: ASSPRKGQGYEQY
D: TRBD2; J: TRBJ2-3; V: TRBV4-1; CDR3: ASSLRPPGLAGDTQY
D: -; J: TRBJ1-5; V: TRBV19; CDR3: ASSMVDSNQPQH
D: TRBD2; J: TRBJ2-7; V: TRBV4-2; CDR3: ASSQGTSGYEQY
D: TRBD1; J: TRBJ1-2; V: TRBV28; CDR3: ASSFKQGGTYGYT
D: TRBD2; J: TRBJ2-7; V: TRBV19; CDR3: ASSVGGPDEQY
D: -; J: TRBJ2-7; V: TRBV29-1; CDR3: SVDRGDSYEQY
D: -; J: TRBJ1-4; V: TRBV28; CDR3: ASSWATSTNEKLF
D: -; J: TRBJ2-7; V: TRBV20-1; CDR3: SGRGPRARSEQY
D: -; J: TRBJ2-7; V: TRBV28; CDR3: ASSLLGTWYEQY
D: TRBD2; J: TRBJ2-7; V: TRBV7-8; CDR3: ASSVSGSGYEQY
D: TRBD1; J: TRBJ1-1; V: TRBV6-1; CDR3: ASSDGTGMNTEAF